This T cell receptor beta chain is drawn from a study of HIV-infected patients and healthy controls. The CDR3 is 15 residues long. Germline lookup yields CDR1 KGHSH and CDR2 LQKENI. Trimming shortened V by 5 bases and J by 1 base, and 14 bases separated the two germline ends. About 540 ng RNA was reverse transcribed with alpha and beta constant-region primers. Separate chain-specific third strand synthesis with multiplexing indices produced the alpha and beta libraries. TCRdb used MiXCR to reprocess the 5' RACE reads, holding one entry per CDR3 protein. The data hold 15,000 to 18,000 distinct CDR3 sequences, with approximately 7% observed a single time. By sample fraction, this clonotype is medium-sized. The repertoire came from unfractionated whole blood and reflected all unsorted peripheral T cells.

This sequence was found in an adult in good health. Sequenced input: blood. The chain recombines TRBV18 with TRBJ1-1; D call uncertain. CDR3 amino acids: CASSVDLGKNTEAFF. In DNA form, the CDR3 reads TGTGCCAGCTCAGTTGACCTGGGCAAGAACACTGAAGCTTTCTTT.